This TCR beta chain was profiled in a study of shared clonotypes between healthy human individuals (TCRdb year 2020). Regarding the complete study: The cohort comprised a couple of women and a few men aged 18 to 49 years. For each donor, three plates each were used for CD4 naive and CD4 memory, two plates were used for CD8 naive, and one plate was used for CD8 memory. To estimate repertoire size and how much clonotype sharing occurs between individuals, the study deeply sequenced the blood TCR repertoires of five healthy adults. Different laboratories and diverse techniques were used to prepare libraries and sequence TCR repertoires, to increase sequencing depth and limit assay-specific biases. Each donor's leukapheresis produced roughly between roughly 0.85 and 9.5 billion PBMCs. General conclusions and limits of the study: Higher generation probabilities were observed for clonotypes shared by all four sorted-subset donors than for non-shared clonotypes. Naive subsets generally had larger estimated clonotype richness than memory subsets. Based on pairwise subsampling, the degree of clonotype sharing among donors was expected to be affected by sequencing depth. Across a few donors, roughly 5% of naive CD4, around 3.5% of naive CD8, approximately 2.5% of memory CD4, and 0.4% of memory CD8 clonotypes were shared. Even with the large sequencing depth, rarefaction of the sorted-subset datasets indicated that sequencing was incomplete. The small number of donors limited the genetic and exposure-history diversity represented. Only blood was sampled, and tissue TCR repertoires likely differ from those in blood.

About this clone: There is no known antigen for this receptor. No much larger clone is present one base from it, and per-base qualities are unavailable.

The CDR1 and CDR2 encoded by the germline V gene are KGHSH and LQKENI. The trim is 3 bases for V and 3 bases for J, with a gap of 11 bases between the germline ends. The CDR3 spans 14 residues, from the cysteine through the phenylalanine. The retained sequence is limited to the CDR3, 42 bases, with the frame set at the first base. Using the deep immunoSEQ assay, multiplex PCR amplified TCR CDR3 regions from genomic DNA. Genomic DNA extracted from each cell subset was distributed evenly over all wells of several immunoSEQ 96-well plates, and each plate served as one replicate. For sorted subsets, each replicate PCR was loaded with about 0.2 ug genomic DNA, equivalent to approximately 33,000 T cell genomes. The purified libraries were quantified using a Qubit 3.0 fluorometer, sized with a Bioanalyzer 2100, and then quantified again using the KAPA Library Quantification kit. A separate single-read 150-cycle Illumina NextSeq 550 flow cell was used to sequence each immunoSEQ 96-well plate. The authors' pipeline ran thus. Because the immunoSEQ output held only junctional sequences and lacked quality scores, the filtering could not match the filtering applied to full-length reads. Sequences were annotated with PyIR, a Python wrapper for IgBLAST v1.9, using IMGT germline references to assign V/J genes and CDR3. Any read was removed if the V/J assignment was weak (E-value above 1e-6), the CDR3 was missing, or the read contained stop codons, out-of-frame junctions, or ambiguous translated residues. V3J clonotypes were defined as sequences sharing an identical inferred V gene, J gene, and CDR3 amino acid sequence. The percentage overlap between two repertoires was calculated by dividing the number of shared unique clonotypes by the size of the smaller repertoire. Richness of each repertoire was evaluated using RTK rarefaction, the Chao1 estimator, and Recon v2.1 estimates of unobserved clonotypes. For all TCRbeta clonotypes obtained by the gDNA method from a few donors, generation probabilities were computed with OLGA. Drawn from immuneACCESS, this table holds only the in-frame rearrangements with V and J called that TCRdb kept. Clones are partly lost; checked studies trace under half to an unresolved V gene and leave the rest unexplained. V, J and clone size reflect that table, while D and trimming were determined from the DNA. In this sample the table shows over 1.5 million clones, 95% to 99% of which occur a single time. Roughly 0.45% of the sample lies in the top ten.

Healthy HIV-negative adults with no recently reported acute infections or vaccinations were included as donors. Every donor was a Caucasian adult residing in Nashville, Tennessee, USA. Magnetic negative selection was used to enrich CD4+ T cells, after which naive cells were positively selected on CD45RA and the negative fraction became the memory subset. Blood was collected by leukapheresis, and PBMCs were isolated by Ficoll-Histopaque density gradient centrifugation and then cryopreserved in liquid nitrogen vapor phase. Purity and quantity of every magnetically sorted T cell population were checked by analytical flow cytometry. Genomic DNA was isolated from every sorted fraction and measured by UV absorbance on a Nanodrop 2000c.

This clonotype was obtained from a man younger than 45 in good health. Rearrangement joined TRBV18 to TRBJ2-5, with no confidently assigned D gene. Material for sequencing was naive CD4+ T cells sorted from blood. The cell subset or site label, read with the paper, signifies: CD45RA+ positively selected. This receptor has the CDR3 CASSPRIIEETQYF. Read as DNA, the sequence is TGTGCCAGCTCACCTCGAATTATCGAAGAGACCCAGTACTTC.